The entry below describes one TCR beta chain. As yet, its antigen is unknown. At deep level, the assay was performed. Each PCR replicate from the sorted subsets contained 150 to 200 ng DNA, which is roughly 33,000 T cell genomes. Using immunoSEQ multiplex PCR, the repertoire was profiled, and TCRdb retains in-frame clones only, with some absent. The sample lists around 1.5 million clones, approximately 98% occurring once. This sample was included in a study of shared clonotypes between healthy human individuals. Germline V gene lookup returns CDR1 LNHNV and CDR2 YYDKDF (reference sequence). Deletions cut 0 bases from V and 1 base from J, with 7 bases between. The length of the CDR3 is 15 residues. Whole-study results and caveats: Large depth notwithstanding, sorted-subset sequencing proved incomplete by rarefaction.

The source is a man in his thirties or forties in good health. Sequenced input: naive CD4+ T cells sorted from blood. Subset noted: CD45RA+ positively selected. The chain joins TRBV15 to TRBJ2-1; D remains ambiguous. The CDR3 region is CATSRDSPSYNEQFF. Written as DNA, the CDR3 is TGTGCCACCAGCAGAGATAGCCCATCCTACAATGAGCAGTTCTTC.